These 18 T cell receptor beta chains originate from one sample sequenced in a study of cytomegalovirus exposure and HLA in healthy donors. PCR primers comprised 60 Vbeta and 13 Jbeta primers. The assay was immunoSEQ multiplex PCR, and TCRdb's table has in-frame clones only and misses some. The sample shows some 120,000 clones, less than 80% of them seen only once. Material: PBMCs. The receptor set was obtained from a woman aged 45-60 years in good health and CMV-seronegative.

The chain carries TRBV5-6 and TRBJ1-5, with a weak D call TRBD1 (5 bases). Between the trimmed V and J ends, which lost 4 bases and 7 bases, there was a span of 15 bases. Germline V CDR1 and CDR2: SGHDT, YYEEEE. This CDR3 region has 14 residues. CDR3 DNA sequence: TGTGCCAGCAGCATAACAGGAGTAGGACAGCCCCAGCATTTT. Amino acids: CASSITGVGQPQHF.

Only a few counts were recorded for this clone. V gene TRBV5-4 combines with J gene TRBJ1-1; D possibly corresponds to TRBD1 (6 bases). V lost 2 bases, J lost 0 bases, and 8 bases lay in between. The germline gives CDR1 SGHNT, CDR2 YYREEE (reference sequence). This CDR3 contains 14 residues. The CDR3 nucleotides read TGTGCCAGCAGCTTTACAGGGATGAACACTGAAGCTTTCTTT. Amino acid sequence: CASSFTGMNTEAFF. The full variable domain, rest sourced from reference TRBV5-4 and TRBJ1-1, is ETGVTQSPTHLIKTRGQQVTLRCSSQSGHNTVSWYQQALGQGPQFIFQYYREEENGRGNFPPRFSGLQFPNYSSELNVNALELDDSALYLCASSFTGMNTEAFFGQGTRLTVV.

The rearrangement uses TRBV5-8 and TRBJ2-5, with 10 bases identical to TRBD2. The CDR3 is 15 amino acids. The germline CDR1 and CDR2 sequences are SGHTS and YDEGEE. Germline trimming cut 4 bases from V and 2 bases from J; bases unmatched to any gene: 5. The CDR3 loop reads CASSRLLAGQETQYF. The DNA for the CDR3 is TGTGCCAGCAGCCGGCTACTAGCGGGACAAGAGACCCAGTACTTC.

CDR3: CASSVAEGSSTDTQYF. As DNA, the CDR3 is TGTGCCAGCAGCGTAGCGGAGGGGTCGAGCACAGATACGCAGTATTTT. The chain has TRBV9 and TRBJ2-3; D perhaps matches TRBD2 (6 bases). Trimming left V 0 bases short and J 0 bases short, with 11 bases between. This CDR3 spans 16 amino acids. CDR1 is SGDLS, CDR2 YYNGEE, per germline.

The chain is built from TRBV7-2 and TRBJ2-7, with 8 bases that match TRBD2. The CDR3 runs to 16 residues. Germline V gives CDR1 SGHTA, CDR2 FQGNSA. Trimming took 3 bases from V and 1 from J; bases not matched to a gene: 8. CDR3 sequence reads: CASSFSSGISSYEQYF. The DNA for the CDR3 is TGTGCCAGCAGCTTCAGTAGCGGGATATCTTCCTACGAGCAGTACTTC. The full variable domain, rest sourced from reference TRBV7-2 and TRBJ2-7, is GAGVSQSPSNKVTEKGKDVELRCDPISGHTALYWYRQSLGQGLEFLIYFQGNSAPDKSGLPSDRFSAERTGGSVSTLTIQRTQQEDSAVYLCASSFSSGISSYEQYFGPGTRLTVT.

The chain is built from TRBV7-9 and TRBJ2-1; tentative D call: TRBD1 (6 bases). The CDR3 is 17 amino acids. V lost 1 base and J 7 bases, leaving 20 bases between the germline ends. In germline, CDR1 is SEHNR, CDR2 FQNEAQ (reference sequence). This CDR3 is CASSLGGPGRTRNEQFF. As DNA, the CDR3 is TGTGCCAGCAGCTTAGGGGGGCCAGGTCGAACGAGGAATGAGCAGTTCTTC.

The chain carries TRBV7-2 and TRBJ2-1; 7 nucleotides match TRBD1. After removal of 5 bases from V and 2 bases from J, the junction contained 6 bases not matched to a gene. This CDR3 is built from 15 residues. Germline CDR1 and CDR2: SGHTA and FQGNSA. The CDR3 sequence is CASSKTGSPYNEQFF. The DNA of the CDR3 is TGTGCCAGCAGCAAGACAGGGTCCCCCTACAATGAGCAGTTCTTC. Full variable domain (missing parts from reference TRBV7-2 and TRBJ2-1): GAGVSQSPSNKVTEKGKDVELRCDPISGHTALYWYRQSLGQGLEFLIYFQGNSAPDKSGLPSDRFSAERTGGSVSTLTIQRTQQEDSAVYLCASSKTGSPYNEQFFGPGTRLTVL.

A single count supports this clone. The chain uses TRBV28 and TRBJ1-4, with D tentatively TRBD1 (6 bases). In germline, CDR1 is MDHEN, CDR2 SYDVKM. V dropped 2 bases and J dropped 8 bases, with 12 bases sitting between them. The CDR3 runs to 14 residues. This CDR3 is CASSLITGWEKLFF. DNA of the CDR3: TGTGCCAGCAGTTTAATTACAGGGTGGGAAAAACTGTTTTTT.

The chain joins TRBV11-2 to TRBJ1-4; 8 bases map to TRBD1. V gave up 3 bases and J gave up 7 bases; unmatched junction bases: 7. Germline V gene sequence: CDR1 SGHAT, CDR2 FQNNGV. This CDR3 is built from 15 residues. The DNA of the CDR3 is TGTGCCAGCAGCTTTCAGGGGGCATGGGGTGAAAAACTGTTTTTT. Amino acid sequence: CASSFQGAWGEKLFF.

This chain connects TRBV28 to TRBJ1-1; D may be TRBD1 (6 bases). Germline-derived CDR1 and CDR2 are MDHEN and SYDVKM. V shed 3 bases and J shed 5 bases, with 10 bases lying between them. The CDR3 covers 13 residues. DNA for the CDR3: TGTGCCAGCAGTTTTTTAGGGGGAACTGAAGCTTTCTTT. This sequence encodes CASSFLGGTEAFF.

The rearrangement joins TRBV4-2 to TRBJ2-7; D not certain. This CDR3 spans 15 amino acids. V was cut by 0 bases and J by 0 bases, with 9 bases left in between. The germline gives CDR1 LGHNA, CDR2 YNFKEQ. CDR3 DNA sequence: TGTGCCAGCAGCCAAGATTCAACAGTCTCCTACGAGCAGTACTTC. Protein: CASSQDSTVSYEQYF.

This clone was observed a few times. This chain joins TRBV9 and TRBJ2-7, with 9 positions matching TRBD2. This CDR3 region has 15 residues. Germline values: CDR1 SGDLS, CDR2 YYNGEE. V lost 0 bases, J lost 7 bases, and 8 bases stayed unmatched. The CDR3 sequence is CASSVAVAGADEQYF. DNA for the CDR3: TGTGCCAGCAGCGTAGCTGTAGCGGGAGCAGATGAGCAGTACTTC. Together with reference TRBV9 and TRBJ2-7, the CDR3 gives the full variable domain: DSGVTQTPKHLITATGQRVTLRCSPRSGDLSVYWYQQSLDQGLQFLIQYYNGEERAKGNILERFSAQQFPDLHSELNLSSLELGDSALYFCASSVAVAGADEQYFGPGTRLTVT.

The chain links TRBV7-9 to TRBJ2-7; TRBD1 agrees at 8 bases. The CDR3 sequence is 14 residues long. Germline V CDR1 and CDR2: SEHNR, FQNEAQ (reference sequence). The J segment lost 3 bases and the V segment lost 0 bases, leaving 1 base of the junction unmatched. This chain's CDR3 is CASSLAGQDYEQYF. In DNA form, the CDR3 reads TGTGCCAGCAGCTTAGCGGGACAGGACTACGAGCAGTACTTC.

This chain connects TRBV9 to TRBJ2-7; D is possibly TRBD2 (6 bases). Germline CDR1 reads SGDLS; CDR2 reads YYNGEE. Trimming took 3 bases from V and 0 from J, leaving 10 bases between them. There are 14 residues in the CDR3. The CDR3 loop is CASSGPGLSYEQYF. The CDR3 DNA reads as TGTGCCAGCAGCGGACCGGGACTCTCCTACGAGCAGTACTTC.

The gene calls are TRBV7-2 and TRBJ1-2, with 7 bases lining up with TRBD1. The CDR3 length is 14 residues. Germline CDR1 and CDR2: SGHTA and FQGNSA. V was pared by 3 bases and J by 7 bases, with 8 bases of the junction left unmatched. The CDR3 nucleotides are TGTGCCAGCAGCTTCCAGACAGGGAAGTCTGGCTACACCTTC. It specifies CASSFQTGKSGYTF.

This clone was picked up one time. The chain employs TRBV9 and TRBJ2-1, with 8 bases matching TRBD1. CDR1 SGDLS and CDR2 YYNGEE come from the germline V gene. V shed 4 bases, J shed 4 bases, and the junction held 7 bases outside the gene matches. The CDR3 totals 15 residues. The CDR3 here is CASSHRQGTYNEQFF. The CDR3 DNA follows: TGTGCCAGCAGCCACCGACAGGGGACTTACAATGAGCAGTTCTTC.

With regard to this clone: At one end, the junction sequence differs from germline, possibly due to a read error. The chain couples TRBV19 to TRBJ1-5; TRBD1 is a possible D gene (5 bases). From germline, CDR1 is LNHDA and CDR2 SQIVND (reference sequence). CDR3 length equals 15 residues. This chain's CDR3 is CAGSIGSGSGQPQHF. CDR3 DNA sequence: TGTGCCGGTAGTATTGGGTCAGGGTCAGGTCAGCCCCAGCATTTT.

V usage is TRBV19 and J usage is TRBJ2-5, with 9 bases identical to TRBD2. The DNA matches TRBJ2-7 better at its end, which makes the J call doubtful. Germline CDR1 and CDR2: LNHDA and SQIVND (reference sequence). The CDR3 contains 15 residues. CDR3 loop: CASSMAGGPLYEQYF. As DNA, the CDR3 is TGTGCCAGTAGTATGGCGGGAGGGCCCCTCTACGAGCAGTACTTC.